Listed below are T cell receptor beta chains from one sample, sequenced in a study of blood T cell repertoires in COVID-19. TCRdb's copy holds only in-frame clones and misses some; the assay was immunoSEQ multiplex PCR. Of under 350,000 clones listed, about 89% are singletons. The specimen was peripheral blood. The receptors shown here come from a man aged 40-49 years with acute or convalescent COVID-19. The CDR3 runs from the conserved cysteine through the conserved F or W. The D gene is left open where the match is weak.

CDR3 protein | CDR3 DNA | J gene | V gene | D gene
CASSLGGRGSPLHF | TGTGCCAGCAGCTTAGGGGGCAGGGGTTCACCCCTCCACTTT | TRBJ1-6 | TRBV27 | TRBD1
CSVGGAFINEQFF | TGCAGCGTCGGGGGGGCATTTATTAATGAGCAGTTCTTC | TRBJ2-1 | TRBV29-1 | TRBD2
CASSWNEGNTGELFF | TGCGCCAGCAGCTGGAATGAGGGGAACACCGGGGAGCTGTTTTTT | TRBJ2-2 | TRBV5-1 | -
CASSLSFTGSGKLFF | TGTGCCAGCAGTTTATCCTTCACAGGGAGTGGAAAACTGTTTTTT | TRBJ1-4 | TRBV28 | -
CSVARHGSEKLFF | TGCAGCGTTGCGAGGCACGGGAGTGAAAAACTGTTTTTT | TRBJ1-4 | TRBV29-1 | -
CATSDPGVSQPQHF | TGTGCCACCAGTGATCCAGGGGTTAGTCAGCCCCAGCATTTT | TRBJ1-5 | TRBV24-1 | -
CSVDTGTTSSYEQYF | TGCAGCGTAGATACAGGGACTACGAGCTCCTACGAGCAGTACTTC | TRBJ2-7 | TRBV29-1 | -
CASNLGGAAGELFF | TGTGCCAGCAACCTGGGGGGGGCAGCCGGGGAGCTGTTTTTT | TRBJ2-2 | TRBV2 | -
CATSRGDRGSTDTQYF | TGTGCCACCAGCAGAGGGGACAGGGGTAGCACAGATACGCAGTATTTT | TRBJ2-3 | TRBV15 | TRBD1
CASSTTGRGEKLFF | TGTGCCAGCAGTACGACAGGACGAGGGGAAAAACTGTTTTTT | TRBJ1-4 | TRBV2 | -
CASSGSAGHGETQYF | TGTGCCAGCAGCGGTTCCGCGGGCCACGGAGAGACCCAGTACTTC | TRBJ2-5 | TRBV7-8 | -
CASSLGATATYEQYF | TGTGCCAGCAGCTTGGGGGCGACAGCGACCTACGAGCAGTACTTC | TRBJ2-7 | TRBV5-5 | -
CASSLGTGEFSGANVLTF | TGTGCCAGCAGCTTAGGGACAGGGGAGTTTTCTGGGGCCAACGTCCTGACTTTC | TRBJ2-6 | TRBV7-3 | TRBD1
CASSLRWGDEAFF | TGTGCCAGCAGCTTGCGTTGGGGGGACGAAGCTTTCTTT | TRBJ1-1 | TRBV11-3 | -
CASSPDSKTSYEQYF | TGTGCCAGCAGCCCGGACTCGAAAACGTCCTACGAGCAGTACTTC | TRBJ2-7 | TRBV7-2 | -
CASSLLQDEKLFF | TGTGCCAGCAGCTTGTTACAGGATGAAAAACTGTTTTTT | TRBJ1-4 | TRBV5-6 | -
CASSVGVINQPQHF | TGTGCCAGCAGTGTTGGAGTCATCAATCAGCCCCAGCATTTT | TRBJ1-5 | TRBV2 | -
CASSRTGDNSPLHF | TGCGCCAGCAGTCGGACAGGGGATAATTCACCCCTCCACTTT | TRBJ1-6 | TRBV5-1 | TRBD1
CAGDQVLGRLLNTEAFF | TGTGCCGGGGATCAGGTTTTGGGGCGCCTACTGAACACTGAAGCTTTCTTT | TRBJ1-1 | TRBV2 | -
CASTSGGAADTQYF | TGCGCCAGCACCAGCGGGGGGGCCGCAGATACGCAGTATTTT | TRBJ2-3 | TRBV5-1 | TRBD2
CASSLLAGGPSEQFF | TGTGCCAGCAGCCTCCTAGCGGGGGGGCCTAGTGAGCAGTTCTTC | TRBJ2-1 | TRBV11-3 | TRBD2
CASSPRTGRTNEKLFF | TGTGCCAGCAGCCCGAGGACAGGGAGAACTAATGAAAAACTGTTTTTT | TRBJ1-4 | TRBV7-2 | TRBD1
CASGGLNTGELFF | TGTGCCAGCGGGGGTCTAAACACCGGGGAGCTGTTTTTT | TRBJ2-2 | TRBV19 | -